Presented here are 25 T cell receptor beta chains from one specimen sequenced in a study of T cell responses to AZD1222 COVID-19 vaccine. TCRdb's copy holds only in-frame clones and misses some; the assay was immunoSEQ multiplex PCR. Altogether under 85,000 clones are present, 90% being singletons, with the ten largest covering around 3.4%. The material was peripheral blood, obtained 28 days after the second AZD1222 dose. These receptor sequences come from an adult who received the AZD1222 COVID-19 vaccine.

CDR3 DNA sequence: TGTGCCAGCAGTCCAGGGATAGGGGGCAGTGGGGCCAACGTCCTGACTTTC. Translation: CASSPGIGGSGANVLTF. The gene calls are TRBV27 and TRBJ2-6; 7 bases match TRBD1. CDR3 length equals 17 residues. The V gene end was trimmed by 5 bases and the J gene end by 3 bases; junction bases not matched to a gene: 10. Germline V lookup: CDR1 MNHEY, CDR2 SMNVEV (reference sequence).

V gene TRBV3-1 (or the pseudogene TRBV3-2) combines with J gene TRBJ1-1, with TRBD1 matching 8 bases. The CDR3 is 16 residues long. The J segment lost 5 bases and the V segment lost 0 bases, leaving 8 bases of the junction unmatched. Germline CDR1 reads LGHDT; CDR2 reads YNNKEL (reference sequence). Here the CDR3 reads CASSQEFRGQRTEAFF. CDR3 sequence (DNA): TGTGCCAGCAGCCAAGAGTTCAGGGGGCAAAGAACTGAAGCTTTCTTT.

The rearrangement links TRBV6-5 to TRBJ2-7, with D possibly matching TRBD2 (5 bases). Trimming pared 5 bases from V and 6 bases from J, leaving 17 bases between. Germline lookup yields CDR1 MNHEY and CDR2 SVGAGI. The CDR3 totals 14 residues. CDR3 nucleotides: TGTGCCAGCAGTCGAGGACTGCAGGCGGTCGAGCAGTACTTC. Amino acid sequence: CASSRGLQAVEQYF.

The chain uses TRBV7-9 and TRBJ2-7; D is ambiguous. The germline gives CDR1 SEHNR, CDR2 FQNEAQ (reference sequence). V was shortened by 1 base and J by 2 bases, with 9 bases between the two germline ends. The CDR3 totals 14 residues. The CDR3 nucleotides read TGTGCCAGCAGCTTAGAGGGCAGAGCCTACGAGCAGTACTTC. This codes for CASSLEGRAYEQYF.

The V gene is TRBV2, the J gene TRBJ2-2, with 11 positions matching TRBD2. J lost 6 bases, V lost 6 bases, and 9 bases had no gene match. Germline V gene sequence: CDR1 SNHLY, CDR2 FYNNEI. CDR3 length: 16 amino acids. Here the CDR3 DNA reads TGTGCCAGCAGAGATAGCGGGAGGGCCTTTTCCGGGGAGCTGTTTTTT. This encodes CASRDSGRAFSGELFF.

The rearrangement uses TRBV6-5 and TRBJ1-1, with a tentative D call TRBD1 (5 bases). This CDR3 has 15 amino acids. The V end was cut by 0 bases, the J end by 1 base, with 9 bases between. Germline V gene data show CDR1 as MNHEY and CDR2 as SVGAGI. CDR3 sequence: CASSYSRGRNTEAFF. CDR3 DNA: TGTGCCAGCAGTTACTCGAGGGGAAGGAACACTGAAGCTTTCTTT.

The CDR3 region is CASIDPYLSNYGYTF. The CDR3 nucleotides read TGTGCCAGCATTGACCCCTACCTCTCTAACTATGGCTACACCTTC. The chain couples TRBV2 to TRBJ1-2; D is unclear. The CDR3 sequence is 15 residues long. V was cut by 7 bases and J by 0 bases, with 15 bases left in between. Per germline, CDR1 SNHLY and CDR2 FYNNEI.

The V gene is TRBV10-3, the J gene TRBJ1-5; 10 bases align to TRBD1. Germline CDR1 reads ENHRY; CDR2 reads SYGVKD. The CDR3 runs to 15 residues. V shed 8 bases and J 4 bases; nucleotides not matched to a gene: 8. CDR3 nucleotides: TGTGCCATCGGGGGAGGGGACAGGGGTAATCAGCCCCAGCATTTT. It yields the protein CAIGGGDRGNQPQHF.

V usage is TRBV21-1 and J usage is TRBJ1-5. TRBV21-1 is recorded as a pseudogene. The CDR3 spans 17 residues. The CDR3 reads CASPGGQVNPLDQPQHF. For the CDR3, the DNA is TGTGCCAGCCCGGGGGGCCAGGTGAACCCCCTTGATCAGCCCCAGCATTTT.

This clone was picked up a small number of times. The gene calls are TRBV28 and TRBJ1-1; D uncertain. Germline CDR1 reads MDHEN; CDR2 reads SYDVKM. Deletions cut 5 bases from V and 8 bases from J, with 12 bases between. The length of the CDR3 is 12 residues. CDR3 coding DNA: TGTGCCAGCAGTCTCCAGGAGGGAGAAGCTTTCTTT. Protein: CASSLQEGEAFF.

A few counts support this clone. J is TRBJ2-7 and V is TRBV12-5, with 7 bases aligning to TRBD2. The ends lost 7 bases at V and 2 bases at J; junction bases unmatched: 8. The CDR3 length is 14 residues. The V gene's germline CDR1 is LGHNT and CDR2 FRNRAP. As DNA, the CDR3 is TGTGCTAGTGCTATGGGAGGGGTCCCCTACGAGCAGTACTTC. This sequence encodes CASAMGGVPYEQYF.

This chain uses TRBV6-2 or TRBV6-3 with TRBJ2-3; 13 bases are shared with TRBD2. CDR3 length equals 17 residues. Looked up from germline, CDR1 is MNHEY and CDR2 is SVGEGT. The V gene end was trimmed by 6 bases and the J gene end by 6 bases; junction bases not matched to a gene: 12. The CDR3 bases are TGTGCCAGCAGCCTAATGGGACTAGCGGGACATCGGGATACGCAGTATTTT. As protein: CASSLMGLAGHRDTQYF.

This clone has more than one count but fewer than ten. The CDR3 here is CASSKDPGNTIYF. The DNA for the CDR3 is TGTGCCAGCAGCAAGGACCCTGGAAACACCATATATTTT. The gene calls are TRBV7-2 and TRBJ1-3, with D hard to call. The germline V gene has CDR1 SGHTA and CDR2 FQGNSA. This CDR3 is 13 amino acids long. The V gene lost 5 bases and the J gene lost 2 bases, with 7 bases spanning the gap.

This sequence joins TRBV14 and TRBJ2-3, with D unresolved. The CDR3 contains 15 residues. The germline V gene encodes CDR1 SGHDN and CDR2 FVKESK. V was shortened by 2 bases and J by 7 bases, with 16 bases between the two germline ends. The CDR3 spells CASSQLGRGGNTQYF. The CDR3 DNA follows: TGTGCCAGCAGCCAATTGGGCCGTGGTGGGAATACGCAGTATTTT.

The gene calls are TRBV5-1 and TRBJ2-1, with 10 bases lining up with TRBD2. CDR1 and CDR2 from the germline V gene are SGHRS and YFSETQ. This CDR3 has 16 residues. With V trimmed by 0 bases and J by 1 base, 1 base remained unmatched. This CDR3 reads CASSLATSGSYNEQFF. The CDR3 bases are TGCGCCAGCAGCTTGGCGACTAGCGGGTCCTACAATGAGCAGTTCTTC.

This chain uses TRBV11-3 with TRBJ2-3; 8 nucleotides line up with TRBD1. CDR1 is SGHNT and CDR2 is YENEEA in the germline V gene. The CDR3 totals 14 residues. The ends lost 4 bases at V and 7 bases at J; junction bases unmatched: 7. The CDR3 spells CASSSRTGSYTQYF. In DNA form, the CDR3 reads TGTGCCAGCAGCTCCCGGACAGGGTCGTATACGCAGTATTTT.

V is TRBV5-6 and J is TRBJ1-5; 9 nucleotides align to TRBD1. Germline V gene lookup returns CDR1 SGHDT and CDR2 YYEEEE. Trimming at V came to 1 base and at J to 7 bases, leaving 9 bases not matched to a gene. The CDR3 length is 16 residues. The CDR3 region has the DNA TGTGCCAGCAGCTTGCAAACCGGGACAGGGTGGCAGCCCCAGCATTTT. Residues: CASSLQTGTGWQPQHF.

The V gene is TRBV19, the J gene TRBJ2-5; D remains ambiguous. This CDR3 spans 14 amino acids. V gave up 5 bases and J gave up 4 bases, with 14 bases separating them. CDR1 LNHDA and CDR2 SQIVND come from the germline V gene (reference sequence). The CDR3 region is CASSPLETGETQYF. In nucleotides, the CDR3 is TGTGCCAGTAGTCCCCTCGAGACCGGAGAGACCCAGTACTTC.

This chain uses TRBV21-1 with TRBJ1-5; TRBD1, the D gene given by the table, was not confirmed from the DNA. TRBV21-1 constitutes a pseudogene. The CDR3 has 14 residues. The CDR3 region has the DNA TGTGCCAGCAGCAAAACGCAGGGCAATCAGCCCCAGCATTTT. The encoded protein is CASSKTQGNQPQHF.

The rearrangement uses TRBV11-2 and TRBJ1-4; 7 nucleotides match TRBD1. Trimming cost V 5 bases and J 4 bases; bases outside gene matches: 7. CDR3 size: 15 residues. Germline V CDR1 and CDR2: SGHAT, FQNNGV. DNA for the CDR3: TGTGCCAGCAGCCTTACAGGGGATATTAATGAAAAACTGTTTTTT. Residues: CASSLTGDINEKLFF.

The chain couples TRBV6-5 to TRBJ1-2, with D perhaps matching TRBD1 (6 bases). Germline assignment: CDR1 MNHEY and CDR2 SVGAGI. V lost 6 bases and J lost 4, with 18 bases in between. CDR3 length: 15 residues. CDR3 in amino acids: CASSRTGLGGYGYTF. CDR3 bases: TGTGCCAGCAGCCGGACGGGGTTAGGGGGCTATGGCTACACCTTC.

The chain joins TRBV30 to TRBJ1-2; TRBD1 matches at 7 bases. Germline lookup yields CDR1 GTSNPN and CDR2 SVGIG (reference sequence). The V segment lost 3 bases and the J segment 4 bases; nucleotides outside the gene matches: 8. The CDR3 length is 14 residues. The CDR3: CAWSAGQVLYGYTF. CDR3 DNA: TGTGCCTGGAGCGCAGGACAGGTCCTCTATGGCTACACCTTC.

This chain joins TRBV2 and TRBJ2-6; no clear D. Trimming removed 6 bases at V and 0 bases at J, with 3 bases between. Germline assignment: CDR1 SNHLY and CDR2 FYNNEI. The CDR3 extends over 13 amino acids. The CDR3 loop reads CASSNSGANVLTF. DNA of the CDR3: TGTGCCAGCAGCAACTCTGGGGCCAACGTCCTGACTTTC. The variable domain in full, with the rest retrieved from reference TRBV2 and TRBJ2-6, is EPEVTQTPSHQVTQMGQEVILRCVPISNHLYFYWYRQILGQKVEFLVSFYNNEISEKSEIFDDQFSVERPDGSNFTLKIRSTKLEDSAMYFCASSNSGANVLTFGAGSRLTVL.

This clone was seen more than once but under ten times. This chain joins TRBV3-1 (or the pseudogene TRBV3-2) and TRBJ2-5; D is unresolved. V lost 4 bases and J lost 5, with 11 bases in between. The CDR3 runs 13 residues. CDR1 LGHDT and CDR2 YNNKEL come from the germline V gene (reference sequence). This CDR3 reads CASSPTASETQYF. The CDR3 nucleotides are TGTGCCAGCAGCCCTACAGCTAGTGAGACCCAGTACTTC.

To note about this clone: This sample also contains other DNA sequences that code for the same CDR3. The chain uses TRBV11-3 and TRBJ2-2; no definite D call. The CDR3 loop spans 15 amino acids. Germline V CDR1 and CDR2: SGHNT, YENEEA. V gave up 1 base and J gave up 1 base, with 7 bases separating them. This chain's CDR3 is CASSLAGGNTGELFF. DNA of the CDR3: TGTGCCAGCAGCTTAGCGGGCGGGAACACCGGGGAGCTGTTTTTT.